The 16 T cell receptor beta chains below come from one sample, sequenced in a study of cytomegalovirus exposure and HLA in healthy donors. Measured with immunoSEQ multiplex PCR; TCRdb has only the in-frame clones, and not every one. There are about 120,000 clones in the sample; roughly 90% occur only once, and roughly 2% lies in the top ten. The sequencing sample was made of PBMCs. These receptors were collected from a woman aged 18-29 years in good health and CMV-seronegative.

J is TRBJ2-7 and V is TRBV19; TRBD1 is a possible D gene (5 bases). Trimming stripped 5 bases from V and 6 bases from J, with 23 bases between. Germline V lookup: CDR1 LNHDA, CDR2 SQIVND (reference sequence). The CDR3 loop spans 16 amino acids. DNA of the CDR3: TGTGCCAGTAGTCCGACCCCTTCAGGGTCAAGGACCGAGCAGTACTTC. Its protein is CASSPTPSGSRTEQYF. Using reference TRBV19 and TRBJ2-7 for the parts outside the CDR3, the full variable domain is DGGITQSPKYLFRKEGQNVTLSCEQNLNHDAMYWYRQDPGQGLRLIYYSQIVNDFQKGDIAEGYSVSREKKESFPLTVTSAQKNPTAFYLCASSPTPSGSRTEQYFGPGTRLTVT.

The chain carries TRBV11-3 and TRBJ2-7; maybe TRBD1 (5 bases). The CDR3 runs to 13 residues. Germline V lookup: CDR1 SGHNT, CDR2 YENEEA. Between the trimmed V and J ends, which lost 7 bases and 0 bases, there was a span of 10 bases. The CDR3 loop reads CASTGHSSYEQYF. CDR3 nucleotides: TGTGCCAGCACCGGACACAGCTCCTACGAGCAGTACTTC.

The V call is TRBV7-2, the J call TRBJ2-5; TRBD2 matches at 10 bases. This CDR3 has 15 residues. Germline CDR1 reads SGHTA; CDR2 reads FQGNSA. The V segment lost 4 bases and the J segment 2 bases; nucleotides outside the gene matches: 4. This CDR3 reads CASSSSGRAQETQYF. Written as DNA, the CDR3 is TGTGCCAGCAGCTCCAGCGGGAGGGCACAAGAGACCCAGTACTTC.

This sequence joins TRBV29-1 and TRBJ2-1; no clear D. Looked up from germline, CDR1 is SQVTM and CDR2 is ANQGSEA. The length of the CDR3 is 14 residues. V lost 4 bases and J 8 bases, leaving 18 bases between the germline ends. CDR3 sequence (DNA): TGCAGCGTTGCGCCAGGCTATACCATCGATGAGCAGTTCTTC. Its translation is CSVAPGYTIDEQFF.

V is TRBV9 and J is TRBJ2-2, with 7 bases matching TRBD2. The CDR3 runs to 16 residues. J gave up 4 bases and V 2 bases, and 8 bases lay outside the gene matches. Germline values: CDR1 SGDLS, CDR2 YYNGEE. The CDR3, as DNA: TGTGCCAGCAGCGTTTCCGCGGGAGAAGGCACCGGGGAGCTGTTTTTT. Its protein is CASSVSAGEGTGELFF.

The chain employs TRBV30 and TRBJ2-7; D is perhaps TRBD2 (6 bases). Germline CDR1 and CDR2: GTSNPN and SVGIG (reference sequence). This CDR3 is built from 15 residues. The ends were cut back, 0 bases at V and 3 bases at J, with 15 bases in the middle. The CDR3 sequence: CAWSVVRAGIYEQYF. For the CDR3, the DNA is TGTGCCTGGAGTGTAGTGCGAGCGGGTATCTACGAGCAGTACTTC.

The chain uses TRBV7-9 and TRBJ1-1, with D perhaps matching TRBD1 (5 bases). Between the trimmed V and J ends, which lost 1 base and 5 bases, there was a span of 14 bases. CDR1 is SEHNR and CDR2 is FQNEAQ in the germline V gene (reference sequence). The CDR3 is 15 amino acids. DNA for the CDR3: TGTGCCAGCAGCTTAGATTACTGGGGGGAAACTGAAGCTTTCTTT. It codes for CASSLDYWGETEAFF.

This clone appeared a single time. The chain links TRBV7-6 to TRBJ1-4; D gene ambiguous. The CDR3 is 15 residues long. V was pared by 0 bases and J by 2 bases, with 7 bases between. The germline gives CDR1 SGHVS, CDR2 FNYEAQ. The CDR3 region has the DNA TGTGCCAGCAGCTTAGCGGCCCCCACTAATGAAAAACTGTTTTTT. It translates to CASSLAAPTNEKLFF.

The V and J genes are TRBV29-1 and TRBJ2-7; a possible D gene is TRBD2 (6 bases). The CDR3 runs to 13 residues. CDR1 and CDR2 (germline): SQVTM, ANQGSEA. V was clipped by 5 bases and J by 4 bases, with 15 bases between them. The CDR3 DNA sequence: TGCAGCGTTACGGGAGCAGTGGGTTACGAGCAGTACTTC. Protein sequence: CSVTGAVGYEQYF.

The genes are TRBV27 and TRBJ2-1; TRBD1 might be the D (5 bases). Germline CDR1 and CDR2: MNHEY and SMNVEV (reference sequence). The length of the CDR3 is 14 residues. The ends were cut back, 6 bases at V and 3 bases at J, with 12 bases in the middle. CDR3 sequence: CASSLQDSYNEQFF. The DNA for the CDR3 is TGTGCCAGCAGCCTGCAAGACAGCTACAATGAGCAGTTCTTC.

The rearrangement links TRBV18 to TRBJ1-5, with 8 bases identical to TRBD1. Germline CDR1 and CDR2: KGHSH and LQKENI. This CDR3 region has 14 residues. The junction had 7 bases not matched to a gene; V was cut back by 4 bases and J by 8 bases. CDR3 in amino acids: CASSRDRGVEPQHF. The DNA for the CDR3 is TGTGCCAGCTCACGCGACAGGGGTGTTGAGCCCCAGCATTTT.

This chain joins TRBV30 and TRBJ2-1; 10 nucleotides align to TRBD2. Germline V CDR1 and CDR2: GTSNPN, SVGIG (reference sequence). V lost 5 bases and J lost 9; bases outside the gene matches: 10. The CDR3 loop spans 14 amino acids. The CDR3 loop reads CAWESSGGSGEQFF. The CDR3 region has the DNA TGTGCCTGGGAATCTAGCGGGGGTTCGGGTGAGCAGTTCTTC.

This clone was observed a single time. The J gene is TRBJ2-7, the V gene TRBV6-7; 10 bases match TRBD2. TRBV6-7 is reported as an ORF; its role is uncertain. The CDR3 consists of 17 residues. V shed 4 bases, J shed 6 bases, and the junction held 15 bases outside the gene matches. The chain's CDR3 is CASSFSEGAGGPIEQYF. Written as DNA, the CDR3 is TGTGCCAGCAGTTTTTCGGAGGGAGCGGGAGGGCCGATCGAGCAGTACTTC.

In the case of this clone: This specimen includes other DNA sequences encoding the same CDR3. The chain couples TRBV6-5 to TRBJ1-2; TRBD1 matches at 7 bases. The CDR3 runs 14 residues. J was trimmed by 5 bases and V by 6 bases; bases with no gene match: 9. Looked up from germline, CDR1 is MNHEY and CDR2 is SVGAGI. The CDR3 DNA sequence: TGTGCCAGCAGGATCGAGCAGGGACAGTATGGCTACACCTTC. It codes for CASRIEQGQYGYTF.

The chain recombines TRBV4-1 with TRBJ1-5; D gene unclear. Germline lookup yields CDR1 MGHRA and CDR2 YSYEKL. The CDR3 sequence is 16 residues long. V lost 1 base and J lost 2, with 12 bases in between. CDR3 sequence: CASSQVWQSGNQPQHF. The CDR3 DNA reads TGCGCCAGCAGCCAAGTATGGCAATCTGGCAATCAGCCCCAGCATTTT.

V usage is TRBV15 and J usage is TRBJ2-1; TRBD2 is a possible D gene (5 bases). This CDR3 spans 15 amino acids. Trimming took 6 bases from V and 7 from J, leaving 19 bases between them. The germline V gene encodes CDR1 LNHNV and CDR2 YYDKDF (reference sequence). For the CDR3, the DNA is TGTGCCACCAGGAGAAGGTGGAGAGGGCAGAATGAGCAGTTCTTC. Translated, it gives CATRRRWRGQNEQFF.